This T cell receptor beta chain was captured in a study of a mutant IDH1 vaccine in newly diagnosed glioma. Study overall: Receipt of radiotherapy, temozolomide, or both preceded the study, and most received both.

The sample's time point: baseline, week 1 (first vaccination visit). The treatment: pre-vaccination baseline after standard-of-care therapy. Astrocytomas that were new, WHO grade 3 or 4, IDH1-mutant and ATRX-lost were present in the donors. The ends lost 10 bases at V and 0 bases at J; junction bases unmatched: 9. CDR3 length equals 15 residues. Germline values: CDR1 SNHLY, CDR2 FYNNEI. Only in-frame clones appear in the TCRdb table, and some are missing; sequencing was by immunoSEQ multiplex PCR. The data show around 24,000 clones, with approximately 89% seen just once and over 9% held by the top ten. Whole-study results and caveats: Seemingly, pseudoprogression had no relation to changes in the top peripheral T cell clonotypes.

Concerning this clone: Its antigen is still unknown.

The origin of this receptor is a man aged 25-45 years with glioma. The chain carries TRBV2 and TRBJ2-1; 7 nucleotides match TRBD2. Sequenced here: PBMCs, sampled from a glioma patient treated with radiotherapy, temozolomide or both. CDR3 in DNA: TGTGCCACCCAAAGGGGCGGGAGCTCCTACAATGAGCAGTTCTTC. Translated: CATQRGGSSYNEQFF.